One and the same sample provided the 8 T cell receptor beta chains below, sequenced in a study of blood T cell repertoires in COVID-19. Some clones are missing from TCRdb's copy, which holds only in-frame ones; the method was immunoSEQ multiplex PCR. The sample shows around 150,000 clones, around 81% of them seen only once. Sequencing input: peripheral blood. The receptors derive from a woman between 55 and 75 years old with active or convalescent COVID-19.

This clone was counted between two and nine times. The chain uses TRBV18 and TRBJ2-2; D is unclear. Germline CDR1 reads KGHSH; CDR2 reads LQKENI. The CDR3 runs to 11 residues. The germline V and J ends were trimmed by 4 bases and 7 bases, with 4 bases remaining between them. The CDR3 sequence: CASSLLGELFF. The CDR3 nucleotides read TGTGCCAGCTCACTTCTCGGGGAGCTGTTTTTT.

The chain has TRBV19 and TRBJ2-3; TRBD1 might be the D (6 bases). The CDR3 covers 15 residues. Trimming took off 3 bases at V and 5 bases at J, with 15 bases between the two ends. Germline loops: CDR1 LNHDA, CDR2 SQIVND (reference sequence). The CDR3 is CASSMGQGSIDTQYF. CDR3 nucleotide sequence: TGTGCCAGTAGTATGGGGCAGGGGAGTATAGATACGCAGTATTTT.

The rearrangement joins TRBV14 to TRBJ1-5; no definite D call. The V end was cut by 0 bases, the J end by 7 bases, with 7 bases between. CDR1 is SGHDN, CDR2 FVKESK, per germline. This CDR3 region has 13 residues. The CDR3 reads CASSQDWRQPQHF. The CDR3 DNA reads TGTGCCAGCAGCCAAGACTGGAGGCAGCCCCAGCATTTT.

V gene TRBV28 combines with J gene TRBJ2-5, with TRBD1 as a possible D gene (5 bases). The CDR3 runs to 13 residues. CDR1 is MDHEN, CDR2 SYDVKM, per germline. V lost 3 bases and J 5 bases, leaving 10 bases between the germline ends. CDR3 DNA sequence: TGTGCCAGCAGTTTCCCCAGGGCCGAGACCCAGTACTTC. Protein product: CASSFPRAETQYF.

The chain has TRBV9 and TRBJ2-1; 9 bases line up with TRBD2. Germline trimming cut 2 bases from V and 5 bases from J; bases unmatched to any gene: 11. The CDR3 runs to 17 residues. Germline V lookup: CDR1 SGDLS, CDR2 YYNGEE. The CDR3 loop is CASSVSSLAGINNEQFF. CDR3 sequence (DNA): TGTGCCAGCAGCGTCTCTTCGCTAGCGGGAATTAACAATGAGCAGTTCTTC.

The chain joins TRBV28 to TRBJ1-2, with unresolved D. The V end lost 3 bases, the J end lost 8 bases, and 13 bases lay between the germline ends. This CDR3 region has 13 residues. CDR1 is MDHEN, CDR2 SYDVKM, per germline. In DNA, the CDR3 is TGTGCCAGCAGTTTCATCGGGTTTTGGGGCTACACCTTC. Its protein product is CASSFIGFWGYTF.

The rearrangement uses TRBV18 and TRBJ2-1; 7 bases match TRBD2. Germline CDR1 and CDR2: KGHSH and LQKENI. V lost 2 bases and J lost 6; bases outside the gene matches: 7. The CDR3 covers 15 residues. As DNA, the CDR3 is TGTGCCAGCTCACCATCGGGAGGCAAGCCCAATGAGCAGTTCTTC. This encodes CASSPSGGKPNEQFF. Complete variable domain (other parts from reference TRBV18 and TRBJ2-1): NAGVMQNPRHLVRRRGQEARLRCSPMKGHSHVYWYRQLPEEGLKFMVYLQKENIIDESGMPKERFSAEFPKEGPSILRIQQVVRGDSAAYFCASSPSGGKPNEQFFGPGTRLTVL.

There are a few counts of this clone. CDR3 sequence reads: CASHHGGSNQPQHF. The CDR3 bases are TGTGCCAGTCACCACGGGGGTAGCAATCAGCCCCAGCATTTT. The J gene is TRBJ1-5, the V gene TRBV19; D might be TRBD1 (5 bases). In germline, CDR1 is LNHDA, CDR2 SQIVND (reference sequence). The CDR3 is made up of 14 amino acids. The V end was cut by 8 bases, the J end by 0 bases, with 11 bases between.